The TCR beta chain described here comes from a study of shared clonotypes between healthy human individuals. Study information: There were three CD4 naive, three CD4 memory, two CD8 naive and one CD8 memory plates per donor. General study results and limits: Generally, naive subsets came out with larger estimated richness than memory subsets.

This was a deep-level run. Measured with immunoSEQ multiplex PCR; TCRdb has only the in-frame clones, and not every one. The repertoire includes fewer than 1.8 million clones, roughly 98.5% of them detected once, and about 0.34% sits in the top ten. With 4 bases removed from V and 7 bases from J, the gap between germline ends came to 24 bases. Germline-derived CDR1 and CDR2 are SGHRS and YFSETQ. There are 16 residues in the CDR3. In regard to this clone: Its antigen is currently unknown.

Material for sequencing was naive CD4+ T cells sorted from blood. Subset denoted: CD45RA+ positively selected. The chain couples TRBV5-1 to TRBJ2-7; D may be TRBD2 (7 bases). The sequence came from a man aged 25 to 40 in good health. CDR3 sequence (DNA): TGCGCCAGCAGCCCAACTTTGGCGGGGGCGCACGGGGAGCAGTACTTC. Residues: CASSPTLAGAHGEQYF.